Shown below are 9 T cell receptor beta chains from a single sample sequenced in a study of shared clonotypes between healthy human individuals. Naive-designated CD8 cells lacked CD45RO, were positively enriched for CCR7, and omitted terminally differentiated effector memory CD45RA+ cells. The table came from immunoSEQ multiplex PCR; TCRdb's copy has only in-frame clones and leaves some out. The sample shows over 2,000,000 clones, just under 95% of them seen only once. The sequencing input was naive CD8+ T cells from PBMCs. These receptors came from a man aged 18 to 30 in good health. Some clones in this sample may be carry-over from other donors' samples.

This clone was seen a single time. The CDR3 DNA reads as TGTGCCAGCAGCTTAGGGGTGCTAGCGGGGGGCTCAGATACGCAGTATTTT. It translates to CASSLGVLAGGSDTQYF. The chain has TRBV7-9 and TRBJ2-3; 11 bases are a match to TRBD2. Germline lookup yields CDR1 SEHNR and CDR2 FQNEAQ (reference sequence). The J segment lost 4 bases and the V segment lost 1 base, leaving 7 bases of the junction unmatched. The CDR3 length is 17 residues.

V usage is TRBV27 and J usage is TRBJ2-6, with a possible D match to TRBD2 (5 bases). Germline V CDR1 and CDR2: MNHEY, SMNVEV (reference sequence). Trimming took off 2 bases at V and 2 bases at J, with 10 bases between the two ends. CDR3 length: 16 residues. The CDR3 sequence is CASSLKGAAGANVLTF. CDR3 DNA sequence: TGTGCCAGCAGTTTAAAGGGAGCGGCTGGGGCCAACGTCCTGACTTTC.

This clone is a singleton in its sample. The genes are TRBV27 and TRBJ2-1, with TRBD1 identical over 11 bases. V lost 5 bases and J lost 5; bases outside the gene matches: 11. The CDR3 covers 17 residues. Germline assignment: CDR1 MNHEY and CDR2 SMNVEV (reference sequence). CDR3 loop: CASSPRYGQGADNEQFF. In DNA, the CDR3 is TGTGCCAGCAGTCCTCGCTACGGACAGGGGGCGGACAATGAGCAGTTCTTC.

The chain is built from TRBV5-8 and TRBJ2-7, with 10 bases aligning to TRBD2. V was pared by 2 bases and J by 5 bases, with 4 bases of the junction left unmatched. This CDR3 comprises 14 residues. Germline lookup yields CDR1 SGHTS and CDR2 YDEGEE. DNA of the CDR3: TGTGCCAGCAGCTTACTAGCGGGGAGGCACGAGCAGTACTTC. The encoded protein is CASSLLAGRHEQYF.

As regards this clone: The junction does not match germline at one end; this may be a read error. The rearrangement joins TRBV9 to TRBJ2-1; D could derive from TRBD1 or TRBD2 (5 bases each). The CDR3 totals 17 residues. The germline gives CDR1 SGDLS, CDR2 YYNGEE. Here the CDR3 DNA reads TGTGCCAGCAGCGCCTTCGGGGCGAGAGGGCCCTACTATGAGCAGTTCTTC. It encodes CASSAFGARGPYYEQFF.

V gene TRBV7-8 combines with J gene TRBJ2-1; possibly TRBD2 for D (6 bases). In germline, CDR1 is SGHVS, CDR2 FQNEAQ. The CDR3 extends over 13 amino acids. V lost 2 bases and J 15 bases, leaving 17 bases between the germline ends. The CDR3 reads CASSLSMWEVMFF. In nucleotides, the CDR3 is TGTGCCAGCAGCTTAAGTATGTGGGAGGTAATGTTCTTC.

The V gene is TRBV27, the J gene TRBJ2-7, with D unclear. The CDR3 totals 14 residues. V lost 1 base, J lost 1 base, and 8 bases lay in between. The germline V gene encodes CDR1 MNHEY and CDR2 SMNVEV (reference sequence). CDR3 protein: CASSLFEDSYEQYF. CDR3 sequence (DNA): TGTGCCAGCAGTTTATTCGAGGATTCCTACGAGCAGTACTTC.

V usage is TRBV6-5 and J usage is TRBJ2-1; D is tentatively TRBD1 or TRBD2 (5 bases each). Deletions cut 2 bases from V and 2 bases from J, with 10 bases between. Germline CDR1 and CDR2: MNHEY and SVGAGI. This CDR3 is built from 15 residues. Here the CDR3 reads CASSYDRDPYNEQFF. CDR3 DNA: TGTGCCAGCAGTTACGACCGGGACCCCTACAATGAGCAGTTCTTC.

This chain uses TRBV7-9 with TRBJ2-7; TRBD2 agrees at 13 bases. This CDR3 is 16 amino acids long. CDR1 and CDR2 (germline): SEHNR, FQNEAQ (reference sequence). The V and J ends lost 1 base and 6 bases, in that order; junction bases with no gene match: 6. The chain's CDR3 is CASSLGLAGGRGEQYF. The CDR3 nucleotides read TGTGCCAGCAGCTTAGGACTAGCGGGAGGTCGGGGCGAGCAGTACTTC.